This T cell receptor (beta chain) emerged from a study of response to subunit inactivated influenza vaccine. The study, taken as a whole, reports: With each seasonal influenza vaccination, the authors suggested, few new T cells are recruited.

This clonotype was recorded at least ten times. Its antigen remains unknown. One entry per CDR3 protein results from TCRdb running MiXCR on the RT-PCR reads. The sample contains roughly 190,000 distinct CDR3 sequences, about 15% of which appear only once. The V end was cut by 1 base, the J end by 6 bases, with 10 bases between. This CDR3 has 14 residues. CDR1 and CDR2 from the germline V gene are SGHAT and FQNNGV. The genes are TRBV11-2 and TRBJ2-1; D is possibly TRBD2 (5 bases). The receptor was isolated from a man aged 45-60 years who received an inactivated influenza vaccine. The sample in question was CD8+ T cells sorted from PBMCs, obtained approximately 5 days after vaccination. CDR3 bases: TGTGCCAGCAGCTTAGGCGGACTCTCCAATGAGCAGTTCTTC. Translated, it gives CASSLGGLSNEQFF.